This TCR beta chain comes out of a study of blood T cell repertoires in COVID-19. In the study overall: Specimens from acute and convalescent COVID-19 originated in the United States, Italy and Spain. PBMCs, B-cell-depleted T cells, or T cells provided the cDNA or gDNA that made up the material.

Original methodology: Reference gene primers were amplified, and this amplification served to estimate nucleated cell counts. TCRdb keeps only in-frame clones here, not all; method: immunoSEQ multiplex PCR. That table supplies the V and J calls and clone size; D and trimming were determined from the DNA. In the table there are 45,000 to 55,000 clones, about nine tenths of which are singletons. Germline lookup yields CDR1 SGHVS and CDR2 FQNEAQ. J gave up 3 bases and V 3 bases, and 5 bases lay outside the gene matches. CDR3 length: 16 residues. This sequence joins TRBV7-8 and TRBJ2-3, with 11 bases that match TRBD2. Specimen: peripheral blood. The clonotype comes from a human donor in a cohort sampled during active COVID-19. CDR3 coding DNA: TGTGCCAGCAGCTTGAGGCTAGCGGGGGGTACAGATACGCAGTATTTT. This translates into CASSLRLAGGTDTQYF.